Shown below are 22 T cell receptor beta chains from a single sample sequenced in a study of blood T cell repertoires in COVID-19. Here immunoSEQ multiplex PCR was the method, and the copy in TCRdb shows in-frame clones only, minus some. The repertoire holds nearly 95,000 clones, with over 75% as singletons. Sequencing was done on a sample of peripheral blood. The receptors stem from a human donor with acute or convalescent COVID-19. The donor label of this sample is uncertain.

The J gene is TRBJ1-1, the V gene TRBV5-1; D not certain. Germline V gives CDR1 SGHRS, CDR2 YFSETQ. The CDR3 length is 18 residues. The ends were cut back, 0 bases at V and 0 bases at J, with 18 bases in the middle. The CDR3: CASSLGGSSNSMNTEAFF. The CDR3 region has the DNA TGCGCCAGCAGCTTGGGAGGGTCGTCAAACTCAATGAACACTGAAGCTTTCTTT.

The chain is built from TRBV10-3 and TRBJ2-3; D is undetermined. This CDR3 spans 16 amino acids. CDR1 and CDR2 (germline): ENHRY, SYGVKD. Trimming removed 2 bases from V and 0 bases from J, with 12 bases in between. This CDR3 reads CAISEKTSFSTDTQYF. For the CDR3, the DNA is TGTGCCATCAGTGAGAAGACATCGTTTAGCACAGATACGCAGTATTTT.

V usage is TRBV10-3 and J usage is TRBJ2-7; D is perhaps TRBD2 (6 bases). V lost 6 bases, J lost 2 bases, and 14 bases lay in between. There are 14 residues in the CDR3. CDR1 is ENHRY, CDR2 SYGVKD, per germline. The DNA of the CDR3 is TGTGCCATCAGGGGGACTTCTGAGACCTACGAGCAGTACTTC. This codes for CAIRGTSETYEQYF.

The J gene is TRBJ2-1, the V gene TRBV24-1; tentative D call: TRBD1 (5 bases). Germline-derived CDR1 and CDR2 are KGHDR and SFDVKD. The V and J ends lost 3 bases and 0 bases respectively, with 11 bases between them. The CDR3 consists of 16 residues. This CDR3 is CATSDEDTSSYNEQFF. The CDR3 DNA sequence: TGTGCCACCAGTGATGAGGACACGAGCTCCTACAATGAGCAGTTCTTC.

The J gene is TRBJ2-2, the V gene TRBV24-1, with D possibly matching TRBD2 (6 bases). Deletions cut 5 bases from V and 5 bases from J, with 14 bases between. Germline assignment: CDR1 KGHDR and CDR2 SFDVKD. There are 15 residues in the CDR3. This chain's CDR3 is CATSGTTSPTGELFF. The CDR3 region has the DNA TGTGCCACCAGTGGGACTACCTCCCCTACCGGGGAGCTGTTTTTT.

The genes are TRBV7-3 and TRBJ2-5, with D perhaps TRBD2 (5 bases). CDR3 size: 13 residues. Trimming left V 5 bases short and J 5 bases short, with 12 bases between. Looked up from germline, CDR1 is SGHTA and CDR2 is FQGTGA. Here the CDR3 reads CASSKLVGETQYF. CDR3 coding DNA: TGTGCCAGCAGCAAACTAGTGGGGGAGACCCAGTACTTC.

This chain links TRBV12-3 or TRBV12-4 with TRBJ1-2; D gene ambiguous. The CDR3 is 12 amino acids. Trimming shortened V by 6 bases and J by 4 bases, and 9 bases separated the two germline ends. The CDR3 DNA reads as TGTGCCAGCAGCCTCGAGCTCTATGGCTACACCTTC. Amino acid sequence: CASSLELYGYTF.

This sequence joins TRBV15 and TRBJ1-5; D is unclear. The CDR3 covers 14 residues. CDR1 LNHNV and CDR2 YYDKDF come from the germline V gene (reference sequence). The V gene lost 3 bases and the J gene lost 1 base, with 7 bases spanning the gap. The CDR3 is CATSSGMSNQPQHF. The CDR3 nucleotides read TGTGCCACCAGCAGCGGGATGAGCAATCAGCCCCAGCATTTT.

The chain links TRBV6-5 to TRBJ2-2; 7 positions agree with TRBD1. The germline CDR1 and CDR2 sequences are MNHEY and SVGAGI. Trimming cost V 6 bases and J 7 bases; bases outside gene matches: 11. The CDR3 length is 15 residues. DNA of the CDR3: TGTGCCAGCAGACCTTCCACAGGGGCTAACGGGGAGCTGTTTTTT. This translates into CASRPSTGANGELFF.

The chain joins TRBV2 to TRBJ2-7; possible D gene TRBD2, 7 bases. The CDR3 runs 15 residues. Trimming cost V 6 bases and J 2 bases, with 17 bases left between them. Germline V CDR1 and CDR2: SNHLY, FYNNEI. The CDR3 DNA sequence: TGTGCCAGCAGCCTCGGGGGGCCCCCTCCCTACGAGCAGTACTTC. This encodes CASSLGGPPPYEQYF.

The rearrangement joins TRBV18 to TRBJ1-1, with 8 nucleotides matching TRBD1. V was pared by 4 bases and J by 5 bases, with 6 bases of the junction left unmatched. Germline assignment: CDR1 KGHSH and CDR2 LQKENI. This CDR3 has 14 residues. This chain's CDR3 is CASSRDRGATEAFF. As DNA, the CDR3 is TGTGCCAGCTCACGAGACAGGGGAGCGACTGAAGCTTTCTTT.

The CDR3 nucleotides read TGTGCCAGTAGTAATACTCACCTTCAGGGGGGCACTGAAGCTTTCTTT. Its translation: CASSNTHLQGGTEAFF. V gene TRBV19 combines with J gene TRBJ1-1; 7 nucleotides match TRBD1. CDR3 size: 16 residues. V gave up 4 bases and J gave up 4 bases; unmatched junction bases: 12. Germline V CDR1 and CDR2: LNHDA, SQIVND (reference sequence).

The rearrangement joins TRBV18 to TRBJ2-7, with TRBD2 as a possible D gene (6 bases). The CDR3 contains 14 residues. V lost 3 bases and J 0 bases, leaving 9 bases between the germline ends. From germline, CDR1 is KGHSH and CDR2 LQKENI. The CDR3 sequence is CASSPSGDSYEQYF. Here the CDR3 DNA reads TGTGCCAGCTCACCGTCGGGGGACTCCTACGAGCAGTACTTC.

This clone occurred a few times. The CDR3 spells CSVTDRAGKLFF. The CDR3 DNA sequence: TGCAGCGTTACCGACAGGGCGGGAAAACTGTTTTTT. This rearrangement joins TRBV29-1 to TRBJ1-4, with TRBD1 matching over 7 bases. J lost 10 bases, V lost 5 bases, and 7 bases had no gene match. From germline, CDR1 is SQVTM and CDR2 ANQGSEA. The CDR3 consists of 12 residues.

The rearrangement joins TRBV2 to TRBJ2-7, with 8 nucleotides matching TRBD1. CDR3 length: 13 amino acids. CDR1 is SNHLY and CDR2 is FYNNEI in the germline V gene. The ends lost 7 bases at V and 2 bases at J; junction bases unmatched: 4. The CDR3 nucleotides read TGTGCCAGCAACGGACAGGGAACCTACGAGCAGTACTTC. Protein product: CASNGQGTYEQYF.

The chain uses TRBV4-2 and TRBJ1-6; 9 bases match TRBD1. The CDR3 extends over 17 amino acids. The J segment lost 8 bases and the V segment lost 0 bases, leaving 8 bases of the junction unmatched. CDR1 and CDR2 (germline): LGHNA, YNFKEQ. CDR3 residues: CASSQDLWGQGYSPLHF. In DNA, the CDR3 is TGTGCCAGCAGCCAAGATCTATGGGGACAGGGCTATTCACCCCTCCACTTT.

The rearrangement links TRBV27 to TRBJ1-2; 10 bases are a match to TRBD1. CDR3 size: 14 residues. Germline CDR1 MNHEY, CDR2 SMNVEV (reference sequence). V was pared by 8 bases and J by 2 bases, with 5 bases of the junction left unmatched. CDR3 protein: CASGKDRGNYGYTF. CDR3 coding DNA: TGTGCCAGCGGAAAGGACAGGGGGAACTATGGCTACACCTTC.

This clone was observed a single time. The J gene is TRBJ2-7, the V gene TRBV30, with 9 bases aligning to TRBD1. From germline, CDR1 is GTSNPN and CDR2 SVGIG (reference sequence). The CDR3 contains 15 residues. J gave up 2 bases and V 1 base, and 6 bases lay outside the gene matches. The CDR3 reads CAWSETGGFAYEQYF. The CDR3 coding sequence is TGTGCCTGGAGTGAAACAGGGGGCTTTGCCTACGAGCAGTACTTC.

V is TRBV3-1 (or the pseudogene TRBV3-2) and J is TRBJ2-3, with 11 bases aligning to TRBD1. The CDR3 loop spans 16 amino acids. Trimming removed 1 base from V and 5 bases from J; junction bases left unmatched: 5. Germline values: CDR1 LGHDT, CDR2 YNNKEL (reference sequence). In DNA form, the CDR3 reads TGTGCCAGCAGCCAAGCCGGGACAGGGGGTGGAGATACGCAGTATTTT. Its protein product is CASSQAGTGGGDTQYF.

The chain recombines TRBV7-2 with TRBJ1-4; D possibly corresponds to TRBD1 (6 bases). The CDR3 covers 15 residues. The germline V gene has CDR1 SGHTA and CDR2 FQGNSA. Trimming cost V 10 bases and J 0 bases, with 15 bases left between them. CDR3 DNA sequence: TGTGCCATTAGGGGGGGGTGGGCAACTAATGAAAAACTGTTTTTT. Translation gives CAIRGGWATNEKLFF.

This clone appeared once. The V gene is TRBV7-2, the J gene TRBJ2-7; 7 nucleotides line up with TRBD2. The V gene end was trimmed by 1 base and the J gene end by 3 bases; junction bases not matched to a gene: 9. CDR1 and CDR2 from the germline V gene are SGHTA and FQGNSA. The CDR3 has 16 residues. The CDR3 is CASSLGFGGDLYEQYF. CDR3 nucleotides: TGTGCCAGCAGCTTAGGATTTGGGGGGGATCTCTACGAGCAGTACTTC.

This clone was counted a single time. This rearrangement joins TRBV2 to TRBJ2-7; a weak D match, TRBD2 (6 bases). The CDR3 covers 12 residues. Per germline, CDR1 SNHLY and CDR2 FYNNEI. V lost 11 bases to trimming and J lost 3 bases, with 14 bases between them. The CDR3 DNA reads TGTGCCGGGCGGGGACTGAGCTACGAGCAGTACTTC. Translating gives CAGRGLSYEQYF.